A selection of T cell receptor beta chains follows, all from one sample in a study of human T cells and chemical hapten exposure. MiXCR was run by TCRdb on the RACE reads, yielding one entry per CDR3 protein. The table records tens of thousands of distinct CDR3 sequences, about 10% of them present only once. The sequenced sample was whole blood. The receptor set was obtained from a female donor in good health. Some clones in this sample may be carry-over from other donors' samples. Each CDR3 is given with its conserved first and last residue. A D gene is named only where the DNA matches it firmly.

length	D	V	CDR3
14	NA	TRBV2	CASVPDGTNSPLHF
14	NA	TRBV24-1	CATSDSRETDTQYF
13	NA	TRBV12-5	CASGLVGGDTQYF
11	NA	TRBV25-1	CASSARYEQYF
15	NA	TRBV12-3/TRBV12-4	CASRDSGGFFEKLFF
19	TRBD2	TRBV7-9	CAITRGDEVAGMGLDEQFF
16	NA	TRBV2	CASSEAKQGGEEKLFF
14	NA	TRBV30	CAWRGSPVGETQYF
13	TRBD1	TRBV6-1	CAIRQGRDTEQYF
19	TRBD1	TRBV2	CASSGGSGTGGTSTDTQYF
13	NA	TRBV6-2/TRBV6-3	CASSYSARTEAFF
12	NA	TRBV25-1	CASGGAADTQYF
13	NA	TRBV7-9	CASSLGAANEQFF
12	NA	TRBV2	CATIADQETQYF
14	NA	TRBV5-1	CASSPYSGANVLTF
14	NA	TRBV11-2	CASSFGGLSYEQYF
18	TRBD2	TRBV5-5	CASSRSSGRTVFTDTQYF
15	NA	TRBV4-1	CASSQSTGNFQPQHF
14	TRBD2	TRBV7-2	CASSSSGGAQEQYF
14	NA	TRBV12-3/TRBV12-4	CASSFRPLSSTQYF
11	NA	TRBV6-6	CASSEANVLTF
15	NA	TRBV12-3/TRBV12-4	CASSLGQAGNQPQHF
14	TRBD2	TRBV29-1	CSAPSGRASDTQYF
12	NA	TRBV29-1	CSVDSGNYGYTF
15	NA	TRBV23-1	CASRTGRQWRHTQYF
17	NA	TRBV6-1	CASSLVFGGEGKNIQYF